These 29 T cell receptor beta chains were all obtained from the same sample, sequenced in a study of OX40 agonist ivuxolimab in advanced cancers. Only in-frame clones appear in the TCRdb table, and some are missing; sequencing was by immunoSEQ multiplex PCR. The repertoire holds about 83,000 clones, with roughly four fifths as singletons. The sequencing here drew on CD4+ or CD8+ T cells sorted from blood, taken in a trial of the OX40 agonist ivuxolimab. The receptors were gathered from an adult with an advanced solid tumor such as melanoma, head and neck, liver or kidney cancer.

The count of this clone is one. The V and J genes are TRBV19 and TRBJ1-2; possible D gene TRBD1, 5 bases. The germline V gene has CDR1 LNHDA and CDR2 SQIVND (reference sequence). The germline V and J ends were trimmed by 7 bases and 0 bases, with 9 bases remaining between them. This CDR3 has 13 amino acids. The CDR3 DNA sequence: TGTGCCAGTAAAATGGGGCCTAACTATGGCTACACCTTC. Protein product: CASKMGPNYGYTF.

J is TRBJ2-1 and V is TRBV7-2, with 11 bases aligning to TRBD2. Trimming removed 4 bases from V and 6 bases from J; junction bases left unmatched: 5. Germline assignment: CDR1 SGHTA and CDR2 FQGNSA. The length of the CDR3 is 15 residues. CDR3 residues: CASSSTGTSGNEQFF. CDR3 coding DNA: TGTGCCAGCAGCTCGACCGGGACTAGCGGCAATGAGCAGTTCTTC.

The gene calls are TRBV6-1 and TRBJ1-2; possible D gene TRBD1, 6 bases. The CDR3 spans 15 residues. Germline CDR1 is MNHNS and CDR2 is SASEGT. V shed 8 bases and J shed 4 bases, with 20 bases lying between them. CDR3 loop: CASLKSGTLIYGYTF. In nucleotides, the CDR3 is TGTGCCAGCCTTAAGTCCGGGACACTGATCTATGGCTACACCTTC.

The chain uses TRBV5-1 and TRBJ2-7; 11 bases match TRBD2. J lost 7 bases, V lost 0 bases, and 3 bases had no gene match. The CDR3 runs to 14 residues. Germline V gene lookup returns CDR1 SGHRS and CDR2 YFSETQ. The CDR3 here is CASSLGLAGLEQYF. CDR3 nucleotides: TGCGCCAGCAGCTTGGGACTAGCGGGGCTTGAGCAGTACTTC.

The V and J genes are TRBV30 and TRBJ2-6, with D possibly matching TRBD1 (5 bases). The CDR3 runs 13 residues. Germline V gene lookup returns CDR1 GTSNPN and CDR2 SVGIG (reference sequence). Between the trimmed V and J ends, which lost 3 bases and 4 bases, there was a span of 7 bases. CDR3 in amino acids: CAWRRQGANVLTF. The CDR3 DNA is TGTGCCTGGAGGCGACAGGGGGCCAACGTCCTGACTTTC.

The rearrangement links TRBV7-9 to TRBJ2-3, with D possibly being TRBD2 (7 bases). This CDR3 is built from 15 residues. Germline V lookup: CDR1 SEHNR, CDR2 FQNEAQ (reference sequence). Between the trimmed V and J ends, which lost 3 bases and 2 bases, there was a span of 12 bases. CDR3 DNA sequence: TGTGCCAGCAGCTTGGGGGGGCACTCCACAGATACGCAGTATTTT. Residues: CASSLGGHSTDTQYF.

Concerning this clone: Relative to the germline gene, one junction end is altered; a read error may explain this. The rearrangement joins TRBV7-7 to TRBJ2-1; D tentatively reads TRBD1 or TRBD2 (6 bases each). The CDR3 has 16 residues. Germline V gene lookup returns CDR1 SSHAT and CDR2 FNYEAQ (reference sequence). Here the CDR3 reads CASSSAGWGAHNEQFF. In DNA, the CDR3 is TGTGCTAGCAGCTCCGCCGGGTGGGGGGCTCACAATGAGCAGTTCTTC.

The J gene is TRBJ1-5, the V gene TRBV18; 10 bases line up with TRBD1. The CDR3 is made up of 15 amino acids. V shed 4 bases and J 10 bases; nucleotides not matched to a gene: 10. Germline V gene lookup returns CDR1 KGHSH and CDR2 LQKENI. The CDR3 spells CASSQGQGGGQPQHF. For the CDR3, the DNA is TGTGCCAGCTCACAAGGACAGGGGGGAGGCCAACCCCAGCATTTT.

The gene calls are TRBV9 and TRBJ1-2; TRBD1 aligns across 7 bases. The CDR3 covers 16 residues. Germline-derived CDR1 and CDR2 are SGDLS and YYNGEE. The ends lost 3 bases at V and 2 bases at J; junction bases unmatched: 10. The CDR3, as DNA: TGTGCCAGCAGCGCAGGGGGGGTCAGGCGCAACTATGGCTACACCTTC. Translated: CASSAGGVRRNYGYTF.

This chain links TRBV28 with TRBJ1-5; no firm D call. The CDR3 extends over 14 amino acids. Per the germline V gene, CDR1 is MDHEN and CDR2 is SYDVKM. V was trimmed by 5 bases and J by 0 bases, leaving 8 bases between them. The CDR3 region has the DNA TGTGCCAGCAGTGTTGAGTATAGCAATCAGCCCCAGCATTTT. Protein: CASSVEYSNQPQHF.

V is TRBV6-1 and J is TRBJ1-4; 8 bases line up with TRBD1. CDR1 is MNHNS and CDR2 is SASEGT in the germline V gene. CDR3 length: 15 residues. With 4 bases clipped from V and 5 bases from J, the junction kept 6 bases outside the gene matches. The CDR3 DNA reads as TGTGCCAGCAGTGGCTGGACAGGGTCCAATGAAAAACTGTTTTTT. This sequence encodes CASSGWTGSNEKLFF.

This chain's CDR3 is CASSSYREGNTEAFF. CDR3 nucleotide sequence: TGTGCCAGCAGCTCTTACAGGGAAGGAAACACTGAAGCTTTCTTT. The V gene is TRBV7-6, the J gene TRBJ1-1; possible D gene TRBD1, 6 bases. The CDR3 extends over 15 amino acids. The germline V and J ends were trimmed by 4 bases and 2 bases, with 14 bases remaining between them. The germline gives CDR1 SGHVS, CDR2 FNYEAQ.

The chain recombines TRBV6-1 with TRBJ2-3; D is undetermined. The germline V gene encodes CDR1 MNHNS and CDR2 SASEGT. The CDR3 totals 14 residues. V was cut by 10 bases and J by 3 bases, with 17 bases left in between. CDR3 nucleotides: TGTGCCACCACACATGACCGTCGTACAGATACGCAGTATTTT. Amino acids: CATTHDRRTDTQYF.

The V gene is TRBV7-9, the J gene TRBJ1-6; 8 nucleotides match TRBD1. V shed 2 bases and J 10 bases; nucleotides not matched to a gene: 10. The CDR3 length is 16 residues. Germline V gene sequence: CDR1 SEHNR, CDR2 FQNEAQ (reference sequence). CDR3 region: CASSLIPGQGESPLHF. The DNA of the CDR3 is TGTGCCAGCAGCTTAATTCCCGGACAGGGTGAATCACCCCTCCACTTT.

The chain employs TRBV11-2 and TRBJ2-6; D is unclear. V dropped 0 bases and J dropped 0 bases, with 12 bases sitting between them. The CDR3 sequence is 18 residues long. The germline CDR1 and CDR2 sequences are SGHAT and FQNNGV. CDR3 sequence reads: CASSLEGSSFSGANVLTF. For the CDR3, the DNA is TGTGCCAGCAGCTTAGAGGGCAGTTCCTTCTCTGGGGCCAACGTCCTGACTTTC.

The J gene is TRBJ1-2, the V gene TRBV30, with D hard to call. Germline CDR1 GTSNPN, CDR2 SVGIG (reference sequence). V dropped 2 bases and J dropped 4 bases, with 11 bases sitting between them. The CDR3 contains 13 residues. The CDR3 region has the DNA TGTGCCTGGAGTACTGGGTACCCCTATGGCTACACCTTC. Amino acids: CAWSTGYPYGYTF.

This clone was detected only a few times. The chain joins TRBV27 to TRBJ2-1, with D perhaps matching TRBD1 (6 bases). Germline CDR1 and CDR2: MNHEY and SMNVEV (reference sequence). The CDR3 contains 17 residues. Between the trimmed V and J ends, which lost 5 bases and 1 base, there was a span of 18 bases. CDR3 nucleotide sequence: TGTGCCAGCAGTCCACAACCCGACAGGAGTTCCTACAATGAGCAGTTCTTC. Its translation is CASSPQPDRSSYNEQFF.

The chain combines TRBV7-9 with TRBJ1-1, with no clear D. This CDR3 has 14 amino acids. Germline-derived CDR1 and CDR2 are SEHNR and FQNEAQ (reference sequence). Trimming took 5 bases from V and 1 from J, leaving 11 bases between them. CDR3 loop: CASSDRAENTEAFF. The CDR3 region has the DNA TGTGCCAGCAGCGACCGGGCGGAGAACACTGAAGCTTTCTTT.

This chain uses TRBV11-2 with TRBJ2-2, with a tentative D call TRBD2 (5 bases). Trimming left V 6 bases short and J 6 bases short, with 17 bases between. Germline V lookup: CDR1 SGHAT, CDR2 FQNNGV. The CDR3 covers 15 residues. The CDR3 spells CASRPGPRGPGELFF. The CDR3 bases are TGTGCCAGCAGACCTGGGCCGAGAGGGCCCGGGGAGCTGTTTTTT.

The V and J genes are TRBV7-2 and TRBJ2-7, with D perhaps TRBD2 (7 bases). The CDR3 has 14 residues. Germline-derived CDR1 and CDR2 are SGHTA and FQGNSA. Trimming pared 2 bases from V and 2 bases from J, leaving 10 bases between. The CDR3 nucleotides read TGTGCCAGCAGCTTATCGGGGGGCCCCTACGAGCAGTACTTC. This encodes CASSLSGGPYEQYF.

This clone was observed a few times. This chain links TRBV7-3 with TRBJ1-5; possible D gene TRBD1, 5 bases. V gave up 0 bases and J gave up 7 bases, with 7 bases separating them. Germline loops: CDR1 SGHTA, CDR2 FQGTGA. This CDR3 spans 13 amino acids. The CDR3 coding sequence is TGTGCCAGCAGCTTAACGGGGGAACAGCCCCAGCATTTT. Its translation is CASSLTGEQPQHF.

The chain recombines TRBV7-2 with TRBJ2-3, with D possibly being TRBD2 (6 bases). This CDR3 contains 15 residues. CDR1 is SGHTA, CDR2 FQGNSA, per germline. Trimming shortened V by 7 bases and J by 0 bases, and 14 bases separated the two germline ends. The CDR3 protein is CASTLDGTSTDTQYF. CDR3 nucleotides: TGTGCCAGCACCTTGGACGGGACTAGCACAGATACGCAGTATTTT.

The genes are TRBV19 and TRBJ2-3; the D gene is possibly TRBD2 (6 bases). The CDR3 covers 12 residues. Germline loops: CDR1 LNHDA, CDR2 SQIVND (reference sequence). V shed 4 bases and J shed 9 bases, with 11 bases lying between them. The CDR3 DNA follows: TGTGCCAGTAGTACCAACGGGGGAACGCAGTATTTT. Its protein product is CASSTNGGTQYF. Together with reference TRBV19 and TRBJ2-3, the CDR3 gives the full variable domain: DGGITQSPKYLFRKEGQNVTLSCEQNLNHDAMYWYRQDPGQGLRLIYYSQIVNDFQKGDIAEGYSVSREKKESFPLTVTSAQKNPTAFYLCASSTNGGTQYFGPGTRLTVL.

The chain joins TRBV29-1 to TRBJ2-5; 7 nucleotides line up with TRBD1. The J segment lost 5 bases and the V segment lost 4 bases, leaving 7 bases of the junction unmatched. Germline CDR1 is SQVTM and CDR2 is ANQGSEA. This CDR3 is 13 amino acids long. CDR3 sequence (DNA): TGCAGCGTTGGTGGACAGGCCAGGGAGACCCAGTACTTC. Its translation: CSVGGQARETQYF.

The rearrangement links TRBV10-2 to TRBJ2-3; no clear D gene. This CDR3 is built from 16 residues. CDR1 and CDR2 from the germline V gene are WSHSY and SAAADI. V was trimmed by 7 bases and J by 0 bases, leaving 17 bases between them. CDR3 nucleotides: TGCGCCAGCACTCGAGTCGGGCCTCCTAGCACAGATACGCAGTATTTT. Protein sequence: CASTRVGPPSTDTQYF.

The table lists this clone with a few counts. The chain links TRBV27 to TRBJ2-7; no definite D call. This CDR3 region has 14 residues. Germline V gene sequence: CDR1 MNHEY, CDR2 SMNVEV (reference sequence). V lost 8 bases to trimming and J lost 3 bases, with 17 bases between them. Written as DNA, the CDR3 is TGTGCCAGCTCAGTAAAGCACCAATTCTACGAGCAGTACTTC. Residues: CASSVKHQFYEQYF.

This chain connects TRBV28 to TRBJ2-6; D not resolved. The CDR3 is made up of 12 amino acids. V was trimmed by 8 bases and J by 1 base, leaving 3 bases between them. Germline loops: CDR1 MDHEN, CDR2 SYDVKM. CDR3 in DNA: TGTGCCAGCCTATCTGGGGCCAACGTCCTGACTTTC. Protein: CASLSGANVLTF.

The V gene is TRBV9, the J gene TRBJ2-3, with 13 bases aligning to TRBD2. The V gene's germline CDR1 is SGDLS and CDR2 YYNGEE. The J segment lost 5 bases and the V segment lost 2 bases, leaving 5 bases of the junction unmatched. The CDR3 contains 16 residues. CDR3 bases: TGTGCCAGCAGCGTCGGGACTAGCGGGGAACGAGATACGCAGTATTTT. Translating it yields CASSVGTSGERDTQYF.

The chain has TRBV7-9 and TRBJ2-5, with 11 bases aligning to TRBD2. J lost 3 bases, V lost 5 bases, and 2 bases had no gene match. Germline lookup yields CDR1 SEHNR and CDR2 FQNEAQ (reference sequence). The CDR3 sequence is 14 residues long. The CDR3 is CASSPGLAEETQYF. CDR3 DNA: TGTGCCAGCAGCCCGGGACTAGCGGAAGAGACCCAGTACTTC.